This TCR beta chain was obtained from a study of blood T cell repertoires in COVID-19. On the study more broadly: Sources were T cells, B-cell-depleted T cells, or PBMCs; the material itself was cDNA or gDNA.

The table came from immunoSEQ multiplex PCR; TCRdb's copy has only in-frame clones and leaves some out. Seen here are 23,000 or so clones, 84% observed once, and the top ten hold 2.5% to 4%. Trimming removed 7 bases at V and 9 bases at J, with 22 bases between. The CDR3 covers 15 residues. The V gene's germline CDR1 is LNHDA and CDR2 SQIVND (reference sequence). In its sample, this clone was seen a few times. The clonotype was recovered from a man aged 40-49 years with acute or convalescent COVID-19. The chain combines TRBV19 with TRBJ1-5; perhaps TRBD1 as D (5 bases). Sequenced: peripheral blood. As DNA, the CDR3 is TGTGCCAGTACCATCCATGGGGGGATTCAATGGCCCCAGCATTTT. Protein: CASTIHGGIQWPQHF.